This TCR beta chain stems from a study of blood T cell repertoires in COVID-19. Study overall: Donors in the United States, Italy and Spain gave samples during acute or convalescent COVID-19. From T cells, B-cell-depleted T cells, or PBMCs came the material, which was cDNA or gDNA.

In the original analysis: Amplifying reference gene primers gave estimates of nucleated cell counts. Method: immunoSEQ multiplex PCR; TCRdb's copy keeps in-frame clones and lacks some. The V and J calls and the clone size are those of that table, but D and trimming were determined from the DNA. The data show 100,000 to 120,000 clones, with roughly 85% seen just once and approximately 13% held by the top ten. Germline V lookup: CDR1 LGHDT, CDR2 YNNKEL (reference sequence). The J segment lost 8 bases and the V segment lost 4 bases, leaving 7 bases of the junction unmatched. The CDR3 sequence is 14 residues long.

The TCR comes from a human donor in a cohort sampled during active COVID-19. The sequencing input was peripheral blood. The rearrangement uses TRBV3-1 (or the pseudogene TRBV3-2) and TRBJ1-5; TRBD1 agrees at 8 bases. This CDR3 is CASSRGQGEEPQHF. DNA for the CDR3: TGTGCCAGCAGCCGAGGACAGGGAGAAGAGCCCCAGCATTTT.